The 15 T cell receptor beta chains listed next were all sequenced from one sample in a study of T cells in Graves' hyperthyroidism and ophthalmopathy. Regions amplified from RNA transcripts were the TCR beta CDR3 regions. TCR CDR3 regions were first amplified by RT-PCR with HTBI primers. TCRdb itself ran the multiplex PCR reads through MiXCR, one entry per CDR3 protein. This sample carries a few hundred thousand distinct CDR3 sequences, approximately 25% of them seen once, and the ten largest clones take over 70%. The sample comprised blood. These receptors all come from a man in his fifties or sixties with Graves' hyperthyroidism.

The rearrangement links TRBV20-1 to TRBJ2-7; 10 nucleotides match TRBD2. This CDR3 is built from 15 residues. Germline-derived CDR1 and CDR2 are DFQATT and SNEGSKA (reference sequence). V was pared by 2 bases and J by 6 bases, with 10 bases of the junction left unmatched. The chain's CDR3 is CSARRGLADLGEQYF. The CDR3 coding sequence is TGCAGTGCTAGACGAGGACTAGCGGACTTAGGCGAGCAGTACTTC.

This clonotype has just a few counts. The genes are TRBV6-1 and TRBJ2-3, with 8 bases identical to TRBD2. The V gene end was trimmed by 4 bases and the J gene end by 6 bases; junction bases not matched to a gene: 9. Germline CDR1 is MNHNS and CDR2 is SASEGT. This CDR3 has 15 amino acids. The CDR3 spells CASSGGAGVVDTQYF. The CDR3 region has the DNA TGTGCCAGCAGTGGGGGAGCGGGAGTTGTTGATACGCAGTATTTT.

This clonotype was seen more than once but under ten times. V usage is TRBV19 and J usage is TRBJ2-2; D is possibly TRBD1 (6 bases). The V end lost 3 bases, the J end lost 6 bases, and 17 bases lay between the germline ends. CDR1 LNHDA and CDR2 SQIVND come from the germline V gene (reference sequence). CDR3 size: 16 residues. CDR3 nucleotide sequence: TGTGCCAGTAGTATCCGCGGATCCACAGGGTCCGGGGAGCTGTTTTTT. This encodes CASSIRGSTGSGELFF.

This clonotype was seen more than once but under ten times. J is TRBJ1-2 and V is TRBV2; D gene unclear. V was pared by 3 bases and J by 8 bases, with 13 bases between. The CDR3 extends over 13 amino acids. Per the germline V gene, CDR1 is SNHLY and CDR2 is FYNNEI. DNA of the CDR3: TGTGCCAGCAGTGATATAGTTAGTTGGGGCTACACCTTC. Its translation is CASSDIVSWGYTF. Based on the CDR3 plus reference TRBV2 and TRBJ1-2, the full variable domain is EPEVTQTPSHQVTQMGQEVILRCVPISNHLYFYWYRQILGQKVEFLVSFYNNEISEKSEIFDDQFSVERPDGSNFTLKIRSTKLEDSAMYFCASSDIVSWGYTFGSGTRLTVV.

This sequence joins TRBV12-3 or TRBV12-4 and TRBJ1-1, with TRBD1 matching 8 bases. V lost 5 bases and J lost 5; bases outside the gene matches: 10. There are 15 residues in the CDR3. In nucleotides, the CDR3 is TGTGCCAGCAGTCTGAACCACAGGGGGAAGACTGAAGCTTTCTTT. It specifies CASSLNHRGKTEAFF.

V is TRBV12-3 or TRBV12-4 and J is TRBJ2-7, with no clear D. The V gene lost 6 bases and the J gene lost 6 bases, with 12 bases spanning the gap. This CDR3 is 12 amino acids long. CDR3 nucleotides: TGTGCCAGCAGCCCGGCACTCCTCGAGCAGTACTTC. Encoded protein: CASSPALLEQYF.

This clonotype was found a few times. The chain carries TRBV6-1 and TRBJ2-2, with 9 bases that match TRBD1. CDR3 length equals 15 residues. The ends lost 5 bases at V and 1 base at J; junction bases unmatched: 2. The germline V gene encodes CDR1 MNHNS and CDR2 SASEGT. CDR3 residues: CASSRDRENTGELFF. The CDR3 coding sequence is TGTGCCAGCAGTCGGGACAGGGAGAACACCGGGGAGCTGTTTTTT.

At least ten counts were recorded for this clonotype. This chain uses TRBV10-3 with TRBJ2-1; TRBD2 aligns across 11 bases. V dropped 5 bases and J dropped 0; count of bases not matched to a gene: 12. In germline, CDR1 is ENHRY, CDR2 SYGVKD. The CDR3 totals 19 residues. The DNA for the CDR3 is TGTGCCATCAGTCTATCCGGGACTAGCGGCAGTAGCTCCTACAATGAGCAGTTCTTC. As protein: CAISLSGTSGSSSYNEQFF.

The chain uses TRBV5-6 and TRBJ2-2; 9 nucleotides align to TRBD1. Germline V gene data show CDR1 as SGHDT and CDR2 as YYEEEE. The CDR3 length is 16 residues. Trimming cost V 4 bases and J 3 bases; bases outside gene matches: 7. The CDR3 bases are TGTGCCAGCAGCACTCGGACAGGGGAATACACCGGGGAGCTGTTTTTT. Protein sequence: CASSTRTGEYTGELFF.

The rearrangement links TRBV5-4 to TRBJ1-1; a weak D match, TRBD1 (5 bases). This CDR3 is built from 13 residues. Germline V gene data show CDR1 as SGHNT and CDR2 as YYREEE (reference sequence). V shed 2 bases and J shed 6 bases, with 11 bases lying between them. The CDR3 reads CASSLSRDSEAFF. CDR3 DNA: TGTGCCAGCAGCTTATCGAGGGACTCTGAAGCTTTCTTT.

This clonotype was recorded many times. The chain has TRBV28 and TRBJ2-5; D possibly corresponds to TRBD2 (6 bases). Germline-derived CDR1 and CDR2 are MDHEN and SYDVKM. Trimming pared 0 bases from V and 1 base from J, leaving 12 bases between. The length of the CDR3 is 16 residues. The CDR3 is CASSLWGGLLQETQYF. The CDR3 DNA sequence: TGTGCCAGCAGTTTATGGGGGGGACTCCTCCAAGAGACCCAGTACTTC. Complete variable domain (other parts from reference TRBV28 and TRBJ2-5): DVKVTQSSRYLVKRTGEKVFLECVQDMDHENMFWYRQDPGLGLRLIYFSYDVKMKEKGDIPEGYSVSREKKERFSLILESASTNQTSMYLCASSLWGGLLQETQYFGPGTRLLVL.

This chain uses TRBV2 with TRBJ1-2, with D possibly TRBD1 on 6 matching bases. CDR3 length: 13 residues. V was trimmed by 9 bases and J by 4 bases, leaving 15 bases between them. Per germline, CDR1 SNHLY and CDR2 FYNNEI. The CDR3 sequence is CARRLQDSYGYTF. The CDR3 region has the DNA TGTGCCAGAAGACTACAGGACAGCTATGGCTACACCTTC.

This clonotype was detected ten times or more. V is TRBV29-1 and J is TRBJ2-7; 11 bases line up with TRBD2. Germline CDR1 reads SQVTM; CDR2 reads ANQGSEA. This CDR3 has 13 amino acids. V lost 4 bases to trimming and J lost 2 bases; unmatched junction nucleotides: 1. In DNA form, the CDR3 reads TGCAGCGTTGTGACTAGCGGGACCTACGAGCAGTACTTC. It specifies CSVVTSGTYEQYF.

Many counts were recorded for this clonotype. V and J are TRBV28 and TRBJ1-1; 7 positions match TRBD1. The V and J ends lost 6 bases and 4 bases, in that order; junction bases with no gene match: 8. Germline values: CDR1 MDHEN, CDR2 SYDVKM. The CDR3 has 14 residues. CDR3 protein: CASSPTTGFTEAFF. DNA of the CDR3: TGTGCCAGCAGCCCAACGACAGGGTTCACTGAAGCTTTCTTT.

This clonotype was detected many times. The chain recombines TRBV28 with TRBJ2-7; tentatively, D is TRBD2 (5 bases). V was cut by 8 bases and J by 3 bases, with 14 bases left in between. In germline, CDR1 is MDHEN, CDR2 SYDVKM. There are 13 residues in the CDR3. The CDR3 protein is CASLGLPSYEQYF. CDR3 nucleotide sequence: TGTGCCAGCCTAGGACTGCCCAGCTACGAGCAGTACTTC.